The rows below give T cell receptor delta chains drawn from one sample of a study of delta chains in infants with herpesvirus infections. TCRdb re-called clones from the RT-PCR reads via CATT. The sample records around 1,700 delta-chain clones, approximately 6.7% being singletons. Sequencing used peripheral blood, obtained at time point 1 of longitudinal follow-up. Every receptor here comes from a human donor who was a Ugandan infant, either HIV-exposed or HIV-unexposed (not recorded which). The CDR3 runs from the conserved cysteine through the conserved F or W. A D gene is named only where the DNA matches it firmly. Only some rows state a clone size, as once, few, many or a class for expanded clones.

v_gene: TRDV1; j_gene: TRDJ1; d_gene: TRDD3; abundance: -; CDR3aa: CALGVPFRRTGGFKVLYDKLIF; CDR3nt: TGTGCTCTTGGGGTCCCCTTCCGACGTACTGGGGGATTTAAGGTCCTCTACGATAAACTCATCTTT
v_gene: TRDV1; j_gene: TRDJ1; d_gene: -; abundance: few; CDR3aa: CALGETSYGCGNTDKLIF; CDR3nt: TGTGCTCTTGGGGAAACCTCCTACGGGTGTGGGAACACCGATAAACTCATCTTT
v_gene: TRDV1; j_gene: TRDJ1; d_gene: TRDD3; abundance: few; CDR3aa: CALGELSLLGDTKVRADKLIF; CDR3nt: TGTGCTCTTGGGGAACTGAGCCTACTGGGGGATACTAAAGTAAGGGCCGATAAACTCATCTTT
v_gene: TRDV1; j_gene: TRDJ1; d_gene: TRDD2; abundance: few; CDR3aa: CALGELLGTSYVRNGPYTDKLIF; CDR3nt: TGTGCTCTTGGGGAACTATTGGGGACTTCCTACGTCCGGAATGGGCCGTACACCGATAAACTCATCTTT
v_gene: TRDV1; j_gene: TRDJ3; d_gene: -; abundance: large; CDR3aa: CALGELSISWDTRQMFF; CDR3nt: TGTGCTCTTGGGGAACTCTCGATCTCCTGGGACACCCGACAGATGTTTTTC
v_gene: TRDV1; j_gene: TRDJ1; d_gene: -; abundance: few; CDR3aa: CALGELNRPSPGPHTDKLIF; CDR3nt: TGTGCTCTTGGGGAGCTAAACAGGCCTTCCCCCGGACCCCACACCGATAAACTCATCTTT
v_gene: TRDV1; j_gene: TRDJ1; d_gene: TRDD3; abundance: few; CDR3aa: CALGEPNSIKVPTAQLGGAGSDKLIF; CDR3nt: TGTGCTCTTGGGGAACCGAATTCCATCAAAGTTCCAACCGCCCAACTGGGGGGGGCGGGTAGCGATAAACTCATCTTT
v_gene: TRDV1; j_gene: TRDJ1; d_gene: TRDD3; abundance: -; CDR3aa: CALGELGARGRTGDPTDKLIF; CDR3nt: TGTGCTCTTGGGGAACTCGGGGCAAGGGGGCGTACTGGGGACCCCACCGATAAACTCATCTTT
v_gene: TRDV1; j_gene: TRDJ1; d_gene: TRDD2; abundance: medium-sized; CDR3aa: CALGDYAPSYNAGTDKLIF; CDR3nt: TGTGCTCTTGGGGACTACGCACCTTCCTACAACGCGGGCACCGATAAACTCATCTTT
v_gene: TRDV1; j_gene: TRDJ1; d_gene: -; abundance: medium-sized; CDR3aa: CALGERPSLKMGEGKKLIF; CDR3nt: TGTGCTCTTGGGGAGCGGCCTTCCCTAAAGATGGGGGAAGGAAAGAAACTCATCTTT
v_gene: TRDV1; j_gene: TRDJ1; d_gene: -; abundance: medium-sized; CDR3aa: CALGDPPFSQHGPTDKLIF; CDR3nt: TGTGCTCTTGGGGATCCCCCCTTTTCCCAACACGGGCCCACCGATAAACTCATCTTT
v_gene: TRDV1; j_gene: TRDJ2; d_gene: -; abundance: large; CDR3aa: CALGEGPLGSSESSLLLGIEATAQLFF; CDR3nt: TGTGCTCTTGGGGAGGGCCCTCTGGGCTCCTCTGAGTCCTCGCTCCTACTGGGGATAGAAGCCACAGCACAACTCTTCTTT
v_gene: TRDV1; j_gene: TRDJ1; d_gene: TRDD3; abundance: medium-sized; CDR3aa: CALGEGLNWGTTDKLIF; CDR3nt: TGTGCTCTTGGGGAAGGGCTTAACTGGGGGACCACCGATAAACTCATCTTT
v_gene: TRDV1; j_gene: TRDJ1; d_gene: TRDD3; abundance: few; CDR3aa: CALGESPRILGDHNTDKLIF; CDR3nt: TGTGCTCTTGGGGAATCGCCTCGTATACTGGGGGACCACAACACCGATAAACTCATCTTT
v_gene: TRDV1; j_gene: TRDJ1; d_gene: TRDD2; abundance: few; CDR3aa: CALGEPFPTVMYTDKLIF; CDR3nt: TGTGCTCTTGGGGAACCTTTTCCTACGGTTATGTACACCGATAAACTCATCTTT
v_gene: TRDV3; j_gene: TRDJ1; d_gene: TRDD3; abundance: large; CDR3aa: CASSTDSYCTGGYPLPTDKLIF; CDR3nt: TGTGCCTCCTCGACCGATTCCTACTGTACTGGGGGATACCCCTTACCTACCGATAAACTCATCTTT
v_gene: TRDV2; j_gene: TRDJ1; d_gene: TRDD3; abundance: large; CDR3aa: CACDTWGTSDKLIF; CDR3nt: TGTGCCTGTGACACCTGGGGGACGAGCGATAAACTCATCTTT
v_gene: TRDV1; j_gene: TRDJ2; d_gene: -; abundance: -; CDR3aa: CALGESPSLLGVSKIFGPLTAQLFF; CDR3nt: TGTGCTCTTGGGGAATCGCCCTCGTTGCTGGGAGTCTCAAAGATATTTGGTCCTTTGACAGCACAACTCTTCTTT
v_gene: TRDV1; j_gene: TRDJ1; d_gene: TRDD3; abundance: medium-sized; CDR3aa: CALGSPFRIRGGLGKVPDKLIF; CDR3nt: TGTGCTCTTGGGTCCCCCTTTCGAATTCGAGGGGGACTGGGGAAAGTTCCCGATAAACTCATCTTT
v_gene: TRDV1; j_gene: TRDJ1; d_gene: TRDD3; abundance: large; CDR3aa: CALGENKGEYWGILYTDKLIF; CDR3nt: TGTGCTCTTGGGGAAAATAAGGGAGAGTACTGGGGGATACTATACACCGATAAACTCATCTTT
v_gene: TRDV1; j_gene: TRDJ1; d_gene: TRDD3; abundance: medium-sized; CDR3aa: CALGEGPPTFWGIPRSYTDKLIF; CDR3nt: TGTGCTCTTGGGGAGGGACCTCCCACATTCTGGGGGATACCCAGGTCCTACACCGATAAACTCATCTTT
v_gene: TRDV1; j_gene: TRDJ1; d_gene: -; abundance: medium-sized; CDR3aa: CALGERGGDPDTDKLIF; CDR3nt: TGTGCTCTTGGGGAACGGGGCGGGGACCCCGATACCGATAAACTCATCTTT
v_gene: TRDV1; j_gene: TRDJ1; d_gene: -; abundance: medium-sized; CDR3aa: CALGERPSCEYWDFLTDKLIF; CDR3nt: TGTGCTCTTGGGGAAAGGCCTTCCTGCGAATACTGGGACTTCCTCACCGATAAACTCATCTTT
v_gene: TRDV1; j_gene: TRDJ1; d_gene: TRDD3; abundance: -; CDR3aa: CALGAYWGIGRYTDKLIF; CDR3nt: TGTGCTCTTGGGGCTTACTGGGGGATAGGGCGGTACACCGATAAACTCATCTTT
v_gene: TRDV1; j_gene: TRDJ1; d_gene: TRDD3; abundance: medium-sized; CDR3aa: CALGPFSYPILGDRRLIF; CDR3nt: TGTGCTCTTGGGCCTTTTTCCTACCCTATACTGGGGGATAGAAGACTCATCTTT
v_gene: TRDV1; j_gene: TRDJ1; d_gene: TRDD3; abundance: -; CDR3aa: CALGAMKEGYWGKENTDKLIF; CDR3nt: TGTGCTCTTGGGGCCATGAAGGAAGGGTACTGGGGGAAAGAAAACACCGATAAACTCATCTTT
v_gene: TRDV1; j_gene: TRDJ3; d_gene: TRDD3; abundance: -; CDR3aa: CALGGCPTGGYASSWDIRQMFF; CDR3nt: TGTGCTCTTGGGGGCTGCCCTACTGGGGGATACGCTAGCTCCTGGGACATCCGACAGATGTTTTTC
v_gene: TRDV2; j_gene: TRDJ1; d_gene: -; abundance: large; CDR3aa: CACALTDKLIF; CDR3nt: TGTGCCTGTGCGCTCACCGATAAACTCATCTTT
v_gene: TRDV1; j_gene: TRDJ1; d_gene: TRDD3; abundance: medium-sized; CDR3aa: CALGGVLGDKAYTDKLIF; CDR3nt: TGTGCTCTTGGGGGAGTACTGGGGGATAAGGCATACACCGATAAACTCATCTTT
v_gene: TRDV2; j_gene: TRDJ1; d_gene: -; abundance: large; CDR3aa: CACDTLGPYTDKLIF; CDR3nt: TGTGCCTGTGACACCCTGGGCCCTTACACCGATAAACTCATCTTT
v_gene: TRDV1; j_gene: TRDJ1; d_gene: TRDD3; abundance: medium-sized; CDR3aa: CALGAPTTPLGDTRGTDKLIF; CDR3nt: TGTGCTCTTGGGGCCCCAACTACACCATTGGGGGATACAAGAGGCACCGATAAACTCATCTTT
v_gene: TRDV1; j_gene: TRDJ1; d_gene: -; abundance: medium-sized; CDR3aa: CALGERDLIDKLIF; CDR3nt: TGTGCTCTTGGGGAACGGGATTTAATCGATAAACTCATCTTT
v_gene: TRDV1; j_gene: TRDJ1; d_gene: TRDD3; abundance: medium-sized; CDR3aa: CALEFPTPYWGIRSNDKLIF; CDR3nt: TGTGCTCTTGAGTTTCCTACGCCGTACTGGGGGATACGTTCCAACGATAAACTCATCTTT
v_gene: TRDV1; j_gene: TRDJ1; d_gene: TRDD3; abundance: few; CDR3aa: CALGGASYESSLLSGTGGYCKLIF; CDR3nt: TGTGCTCTTGGGGGCGCTTCCTACGAGTCCTCCCTGCTCTCAGGTACTGGGGGATACTGTAAACTCATCTTT
v_gene: TRDV1; j_gene: TRDJ1; d_gene: TRDD3; abundance: -; CDR3aa: CALGELPSRGDDLWANTTDKLIF; CDR3nt: TGTGCTCTTGGGGAACTGCCCTCACGGGGGGATGACTTGTGGGCGAATACCACCGATAAACTCATCTTT
v_gene: TRDV1; j_gene: TRDJ1; d_gene: TRDD3; abundance: few; CDR3aa: CALLPGGTGGPRGYTDKLIF; CDR3nt: TGTGCTCTCCTCCCCGGGGGGACTGGGGGACCCCGAGGGTACACCGATAAACTCATCTTT
v_gene: TRDV1; j_gene: TRDJ1; d_gene: -; abundance: large; CDR3aa: CALGEIFPHWVSTEYTDKLIF; CDR3nt: TGTGCTCTTGGGGAGATCTTTCCCCACTGGGTCTCGACCGAATACACCGATAAACTCATCTTT
v_gene: TRDV1; j_gene: TRDJ1; d_gene: -; abundance: medium-sized; CDR3aa: CALGDPSFLSGSLTSTGATYTDKLIF; CDR3nt: TGTGCTCTTGGGGACCCCTCCTTCCTATCAGGGTCCCTTACTAGTACTGGGGCCACGTACACCGATAAACTCATCTTT
v_gene: TRDV2; j_gene: TRDJ3; d_gene: TRDD3; abundance: large; CDR3aa: CACDTYWGTPTSSWDTRQMFF; CDR3nt: TGTGCCTGTGACACCTACTGGGGGACCCCTACAAGCTCCTGGGACACCCGACAGATGTTTTTC
v_gene: TRDV1; j_gene: TRDJ1; d_gene: -; abundance: medium-sized; CDR3aa: CALGELFGLTDKLIF; CDR3nt: TGTGCTCTTGGGGAACTGTTCGGTTTAACCGATAAACTCATCTTT
v_gene: TRDV2; j_gene: TRDJ3; d_gene: TRDD3; abundance: medium-sized; CDR3aa: CACDTVGDTAWDTRQMFF; CDR3nt: TGTGCCTGTGACACCGTGGGGGATACGGCATGGGACACCCGACAGATGTTTTTC
v_gene: TRDV1; j_gene: TRDJ1; d_gene: TRDD3; abundance: medium-sized; CDR3aa: CALGELSSVLGADTDKLIF; CDR3nt: TGTGCTCTTGGGGAACTGTCCTCCGTACTGGGGGCCGACACCGATAAACTCATCTTT
v_gene: TRDV2; j_gene: TRDJ3; d_gene: -; abundance: medium-sized; CDR3aa: CASTKRRPWSWDTRQMFF; CDR3nt: TGTGCCTCGACGAAAAGGAGGCCTTGGTCCTGGGACACCCGACAGATGTTTTTC
v_gene: TRDV1; j_gene: TRDJ1; d_gene: -; abundance: medium-sized; CDR3aa: CALGEGPTEGAFGDKLIF; CDR3nt: TGTGCTCTTGGGGAAGGTCCTACTGAAGGCGCCTTCGGCGATAAACTCATCTTT
v_gene: TRDV1; j_gene: TRDJ1; d_gene: TRDD2; abundance: medium-sized; CDR3aa: CALGERLPRTKLIF; CDR3nt: TGTGCTCTTGGGGAACGACTTCCTAGGACTAAGCTCATCTTT